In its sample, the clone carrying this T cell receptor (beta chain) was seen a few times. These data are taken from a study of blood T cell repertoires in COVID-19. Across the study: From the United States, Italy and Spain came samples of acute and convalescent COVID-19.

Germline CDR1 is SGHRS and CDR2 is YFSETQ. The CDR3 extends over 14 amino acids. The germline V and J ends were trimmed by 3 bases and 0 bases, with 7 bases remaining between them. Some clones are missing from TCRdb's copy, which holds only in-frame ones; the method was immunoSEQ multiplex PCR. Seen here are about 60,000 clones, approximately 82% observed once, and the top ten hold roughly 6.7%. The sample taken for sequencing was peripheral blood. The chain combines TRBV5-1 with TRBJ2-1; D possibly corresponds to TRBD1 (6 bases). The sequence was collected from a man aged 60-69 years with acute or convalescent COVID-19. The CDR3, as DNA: TGCGCCAGCAGCTCGGACAGCTCCTACAATGAGCAGTTCTTC. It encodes CASSSDSSYNEQFF.